These 21 T cell receptor beta chains share one sample of origin, sequenced in a study of blood T cell repertoires in COVID-19. The repertoire was sequenced with immunoSEQ multiplex PCR; TCRdb's copy has only in-frame clones and lacks some. The table includes 140,000 to 150,000 clones, almost 85% detected once. The sample consisted of peripheral blood. These receptors originate from a human donor with acute or convalescent COVID-19. The donor label of this sample is uncertain.

This rearrangement joins TRBV3-1 (or the pseudogene TRBV3-2) to TRBJ2-4; D may be TRBD2 (6 bases). This CDR3 has 15 residues. Germline lookup yields CDR1 LGHDT and CDR2 YNNKEL (reference sequence). Between the trimmed V and J ends, which lost 4 bases and 5 bases, there was a span of 15 bases. The CDR3 DNA is TGTGCCAGCAGCCCAGGTTCGGGGGTCCAAAACATTCAGTACTTC. Its translation: CASSPGSGVQNIQYF.

V is TRBV6-1 and J is TRBJ2-5, with TRBD2 as a possible D gene (5 bases). The CDR3 has 14 residues. CDR1 and CDR2 (germline): MNHNS, SASEGT. V lost 3 bases, J lost 7 bases, and 15 bases lay in between. The CDR3 region is CASSESGMVVTQYF. The CDR3 DNA sequence: TGTGCCAGCAGTGAGTCGGGGATGGTGGTGACCCAGTACTTC.

The genes are TRBV5-1 and TRBJ2-7; 8 bases agree with TRBD1. CDR3 length equals 14 residues. V lost 9 bases, J lost 0 bases, and 8 bases stayed unmatched. The germline gives CDR1 SGHRS, CDR2 YFSETQ. The CDR3: CATTTTGGSYEQYF. The CDR3 DNA reads TGCGCCACAACGACTACAGGGGGCTCCTACGAGCAGTACTTC.

This rearrangement joins TRBV11-2 to TRBJ2-1; 9 bases map to TRBD2. Germline CDR1 reads SGHAT; CDR2 reads FQNNGV. The V gene end was trimmed by 5 bases and the J gene end by 0 bases; junction bases not matched to a gene: 11. The CDR3 runs 18 residues. CDR3 sequence reads: CASSPNELAGSSYNEQFF. The CDR3 region has the DNA TGTGCCAGCAGCCCGAACGAGCTAGCGGGGAGCTCCTACAATGAGCAGTTCTTC.

The chain is built from TRBV6-1 and TRBJ1-4; TRBD1 matches at 10 bases. This CDR3 spans 18 amino acids. V dropped 4 bases and J dropped 3; count of bases not matched to a gene: 11. Germline-derived CDR1 and CDR2 are MNHNS and SASEGT. The CDR3 sequence: CASSAYLGQGVANEKLFF. In nucleotides, the CDR3 is TGTGCCAGCAGTGCCTACTTAGGACAGGGGGTGGCTAATGAAAAACTGTTTTTT.

This clone was counted many times. The chain couples TRBV7-3 to TRBJ2-2, with 10 bases that match TRBD1. V trimming: 4 bases; J trimming: 6 bases; junction bases outside the gene matches: 8. The CDR3 is 16 residues long. Germline V gene data show CDR1 as SGHTA and CDR2 as FQGTGA. The CDR3 coding sequence is TGTGCCAGCAGCTACCTGGGGACAGGGGCCCCCGGGGAGCTGTTTTTT. Amino acid sequence: CASSYLGTGAPGELFF. The variable domain in full, completed from reference TRBV7-3 and TRBJ2-2, reads GAGVSQTPSNKVTEKGKYVELRCDPISGHTALYWYRQSLGQGPEFLIYFQGTGAADDSGLPNDRFFAVRPEGSVSTLKIQRTERGDSAVYLCASSYLGTGAPGELFFGEGSRLTVL.

J is TRBJ2-5 and V is TRBV7-7, with TRBD1 matching 8 bases. The V and J ends lost 3 bases and 2 bases, in that order; junction bases with no gene match: 2. CDR1 and CDR2 from the germline V gene are SSHAT and FNYEAQ (reference sequence). The CDR3 contains 14 residues. CDR3 in amino acids: CASSFNRGQETQYF. The CDR3 DNA is TGTGCCAGCAGCTTTAACAGGGGGCAAGAGACCCAGTACTTC.

The CDR3 coding sequence is TGTGCCTGGAGTGGGACAGGTGGTGGAAACACCATATATTTT. Its protein product is CAWSGTGGGNTIYF. This chain links TRBV30 with TRBJ1-3, with 7 positions matching TRBD1. The CDR3 spans 14 residues. V was clipped by 1 base and J by 3 bases; unmatched bases: 3. The germline CDR1 and CDR2 sequences are GTSNPN and SVGIG (reference sequence).

V gene TRBV4-1 combines with J gene TRBJ1-1; possibly TRBD1 for D (6 bases). Looked up from germline, CDR1 is MGHRA and CDR2 is YSYEKL. There are 15 residues in the CDR3. Between the trimmed V and J ends, which lost 4 bases and 1 base, there was a span of 13 bases. CDR3 loop: CASSRRTASNTEAFF. The CDR3 nucleotides are TGCGCCAGCAGCCGACGGACAGCCTCGAACACTGAAGCTTTCTTT.

The rearrangement links TRBV12-3 or TRBV12-4 to TRBJ1-1; D gene unclear. The length of the CDR3 is 13 residues. Between the trimmed V and J ends, which lost 6 bases and 1 base, there was a span of 9 bases. The DNA of the CDR3 is TGTGCCAGCAGCCCCCTAAGGAACACTGAAGCTTTCTTT. Amino acid sequence: CASSPLRNTEAFF.

This sequence joins TRBV7-2 and TRBJ1-5; 7 bases match TRBD1. This CDR3 is 15 amino acids long. The germline CDR1 and CDR2 sequences are SGHTA and FQGNSA. Unmatched junction bases numbered 8, after V lost 2 bases and J lost 7 bases. Written as DNA, the CDR3 is TGTGCCAGCAGCTTACACAGGGGAGAGGGACAGCCCCAGCATTTT. Encoded protein: CASSLHRGEGQPQHF.

This clone was seen a few times. V gene TRBV3-1 (or the pseudogene TRBV3-2) combines with J gene TRBJ1-1, with D possibly matching TRBD1 (6 bases). Trimming took off 7 bases at V and 3 bases at J, with 15 bases between the two ends. This CDR3 has 14 residues. The V gene's germline CDR1 is LGHDT and CDR2 YNNKEL (reference sequence). The chain's CDR3 is CASNLGGRDTEAFF. For the CDR3, the DNA is TGTGCCAGCAACCTCGGGGGGCGCGACACTGAAGCTTTCTTT.

V and J are TRBV19 and TRBJ1-3; D might be TRBD1 (5 bases). Trimming took 10 bases from V and 5 from J, leaving 24 bases between them. The CDR3 is 16 residues long. CDR1 is LNHDA and CDR2 is SQIVND in the germline V gene (reference sequence). This chain's CDR3 is CATHNLYGGGRNTIYF. CDR3 nucleotide sequence: TGTGCCACTCACAACCTTTACGGGGGAGGAAGAAACACCATATATTTT. Drawing the rest from reference TRBV19 and TRBJ1-3, the complete variable domain is DGGITQSPKYLFRKEGQNVTLSCEQNLNHDAMYWYRQDPGQGLRLIYYSQIVNDFQKGDIAEGYSVSREKKESFPLTVTSAQKNPTAFYLCATHNLYGGGRNTIYFGEGSWLTVV.

This chain joins TRBV4-3 and TRBJ1-6, with TRBD1 matching 9 bases. The germline V gene has CDR1 LGHNA and CDR2 YSLEER. The CDR3 sequence is 17 residues long. The ends lost 0 bases at V and 4 bases at J; junction bases unmatched: 4. The CDR3 DNA reads TGCGCCAGCAGCCAAGATAGGGGGACAGGGTATAATTCACCCCTCCACTTT. Translation: CASSQDRGTGYNSPLHF.

The V gene is TRBV5-8, the J gene TRBJ2-5, with D possibly being TRBD2 (6 bases). Per germline, CDR1 SGHTS and CDR2 YDEGEE. V was cut by 5 bases and J by 4 bases, with 15 bases left in between. This CDR3 is 14 amino acids long. The CDR3 bases are TGTGCCAGCAGTATACCCGGGGGTAGAGAGACCCAGTACTTC. Its protein product is CASSIPGGRETQYF. The complete variable domain, with remaining parts taken from reference TRBV5-8 and TRBJ2-5, reads EAGVTQSPTHLIKTRGQQATLRCSPISGHTSVYWYQQALGLGLQFLLWYDEGEERNRGNFPPRFSGRQFPNYSSELNVNALELEDSALYLCASSIPGGRETQYFGPGTRLLVL.

In DNA, the CDR3 is TGTGCCAGCAGCTCCGGGGGAGGGGGAAATGAGCAGTTCTTC. Translating it yields CASSSGGGGNEQFF. This chain links TRBV5-4 with TRBJ2-1; D might be TRBD2 (7 bases). V was shortened by 3 bases and J by 7 bases, with 14 bases between the two germline ends. The CDR3 totals 14 residues. Looked up from germline, CDR1 is SGHNT and CDR2 is YYREEE (reference sequence).

This sequence joins TRBV3-1 (or the pseudogene TRBV3-2) and TRBJ1-5, with D possibly matching TRBD1 (6 bases). The CDR3 runs to 17 residues. CDR1 is LGHDT, CDR2 YNNKEL, per germline (reference sequence). V shed 1 base and J shed 2 bases, with 15 bases lying between them. The CDR3 spells CASSQGSLGGGNQPQHF. The CDR3 DNA reads TGTGCCAGCAGCCAAGGAAGCTTAGGGGGAGGCAATCAGCCCCAGCATTTT.

This clone has only a few counts. The CDR3 DNA reads TGTGCCAGCAGCCAACCGCGGACAGGGATGAACACTGAAGCTTTCTTT. Its translation: CASSQPRTGMNTEAFF. V is TRBV3-1 (or the pseudogene TRBV3-2) and J is TRBJ1-1; the match to TRBD1 covers 8 bases. The CDR3 contains 16 residues. Trimming took 2 bases from V and 0 from J; bases not matched to a gene: 5. Per germline, CDR1 LGHDT and CDR2 YNNKEL (reference sequence).

The V gene is TRBV6-5, the J gene TRBJ1-4, with D hard to call. The germline gives CDR1 MNHEY, CDR2 SVGAGI. V lost 5 bases and J lost 7, with 11 bases in between. CDR3 length equals 13 residues. CDR3 DNA sequence: TGTGCCAGCAGTCGGGAGTGGGGTGAAAAACTGTTTTTT. Residues: CASSREWGEKLFF.

The chain couples TRBV10-3 to TRBJ2-7, with D maybe TRBD2 (6 bases). V lost 6 bases and J 3 bases, leaving 18 bases between the germline ends. The CDR3 has 15 amino acids. Germline-derived CDR1 and CDR2 are ENHRY and SYGVKD. The CDR3 is CAISKGSGVDYEQYF. The CDR3 DNA reads TGTGCCATCAGCAAAGGTTCGGGGGTGGACTACGAGCAGTACTTC.

This clone was detected once. The chain carries TRBV2 and TRBJ1-2; weak D call: TRBD1 (5 bases). Trimming took off 3 bases at V and 8 bases at J, with 13 bases between the two ends. CDR3 size: 13 residues. CDR1 is SNHLY, CDR2 FYNNEI, per germline. The CDR3 is CASSDGGFGGYTF. CDR3 DNA sequence: TGTGCCAGCAGTGATGGGGGGTTTGGAGGCTACACCTTC.